Detailed here is one TCR beta chain. The CDR3 is 12 amino acids. CDR1 and CDR2 from the germline V gene are ENHRY and SYGVKD. The V end was cut by 2 bases, the J end by 5 bases, with 6 bases between. Using immunoSEQ multiplex PCR, the repertoire was profiled, and TCRdb retains in-frame clones only, with some absent. The table records approximately 90,000 clones, 85% to 95% of them present only once. The data belong to a study of control samples from healthy donors and cancer patients. The receptor's source is a woman in her 30s in good health. This chain joins TRBV10-3 and TRBJ2-5, with no clear D. Sample: blood. CDR3: CAISEGKETQYF. The CDR3 DNA reads TGTGCCATCAGTGAGGGCAAGGAGACCCAGTACTTC.